This TCR beta chain was sequenced in a study of human T cells and chemical hapten exposure. Broader study findings: TCRs above 1 in 1000 frequency stayed constant with DPC sensitization.

This clonotype was detected many times. What it recognizes is unknown. V shed 3 bases and J shed 12 bases, with 26 bases lying between them. The CDR3 is 16 residues long. Germline V gene data show CDR1 as WSHSY and CDR2 as SAAADI. As the library was built, unique molecular identifiers were attached to individual cDNA molecules. Study processing details: Individual samples carried between roughly 23,224 and 700,000 TCRs, with about 88,000 as the median. In TCRdb, the RACE reads were re-called with MiXCR into one record per CDR3 protein. The V and J calls come from TCRdb's annotation, not from the publication. The profile shows 130,000 or so distinct CDR3 sequences, about 9% of them singletons. Time point meaning: healthy volunteer bleed at 2 weeks. The authors extracted total RNA from unfractionated whole blood.

Sequencing was done on a sample of whole blood. The clonotype was recovered from a male donor in good health. Some clones in this sample may be carry-over from other donors' samples. The chain carries TRBV10-2 and TRBJ2-5; D perhaps matches TRBD2 (7 bases). The DNA of the CDR3 is TGCGCCAGCAGTGAAGAAGGGGGGGGCCCAATCCACCCGGAGTACTTC. It specifies CASSEEGGGPIHPEYF.